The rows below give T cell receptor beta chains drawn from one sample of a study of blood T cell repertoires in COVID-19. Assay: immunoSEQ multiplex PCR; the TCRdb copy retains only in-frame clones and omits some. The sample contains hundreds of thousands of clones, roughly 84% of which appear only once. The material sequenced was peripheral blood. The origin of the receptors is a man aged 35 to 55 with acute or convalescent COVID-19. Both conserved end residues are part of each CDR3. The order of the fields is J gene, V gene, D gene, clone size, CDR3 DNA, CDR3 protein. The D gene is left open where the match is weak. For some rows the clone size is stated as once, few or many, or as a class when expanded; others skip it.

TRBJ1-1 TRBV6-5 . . TGTGCCAGCACCCCGACAGGCCCAATGAACACTGAAGCTTTCTTT CASTPTGPMNTEAFF
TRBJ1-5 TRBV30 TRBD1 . TGTGCCTGGAGTAATCGGGACAGATACAATCAGCCCCAGCATTTT CAWSNRDRYNQPQHF
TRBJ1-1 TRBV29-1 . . TGCAGCGTTGTGGGGAGCGCTGAAGCTTTCTTT CSVVGSAEAFF
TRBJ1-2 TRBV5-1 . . TGCGCCAGCAGCTCCGCTTTCGGGGAGAACTATGGCTACACCTTC CASSSAFGENYGYTF
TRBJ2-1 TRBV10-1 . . TGCGCCAGCAGTACCGGGGGCTCCTACAATGAGCAGTTCTTC CASSTGGSYNEQFF
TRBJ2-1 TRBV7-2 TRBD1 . TGTGCCAGCAGCTTAGCAGGGACAGTGTACAATGAGCAGTTCTTC CASSLAGTVYNEQFF
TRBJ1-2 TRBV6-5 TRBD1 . TGTGCCAGCAGTTCAGATACAGGGGCTAACTATGGCTACACCTTC CASSSDTGANYGYTF
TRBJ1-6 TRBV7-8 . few TGTGCCAGCAGCCCGACCACACAGAGCTTCGTAACCCTCCACTTT CASSPTTQSFVTLHF
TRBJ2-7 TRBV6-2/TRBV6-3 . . TGTGCCAGCAGCCCATTTGAGGGAGTCGTCTACGAGCAGTACTTC CASSPFEGVVYEQYF
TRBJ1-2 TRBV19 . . TGTGCCAGTAGTATAGTGGAGGGTCATGGCTACACCTTC CASSIVEGHGYTF
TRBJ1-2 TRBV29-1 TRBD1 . TGCAGCGCGGGACAGGGAGACTATGGCTACACCTTC CSAGQGDYGYTF
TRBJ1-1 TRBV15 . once TGTGCCACCAGCAGAACAGCCGGGAACACTGAAGCTTTCTTT CATSRTAGNTEAFF
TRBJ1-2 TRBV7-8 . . TGTGCCAGCAGCTTAATCCTCGGGGGGCGCGGCTACACCTTC CASSLILGGRGYTF
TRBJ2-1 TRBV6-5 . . TGTGCCAGCAGTCACGACTATTCGGAGGATGAGCAGTTCTTC CASSHDYSEDEQFF
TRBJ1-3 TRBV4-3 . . TGCGCCAGCAGCCACCAAGGAAACACCATATATTTT CASSHQGNTIYF
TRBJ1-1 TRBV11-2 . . TGTGCCAGCAGCTTATCCCGGCGGGGAGCTTTCTTT CASSLSRRGAFF
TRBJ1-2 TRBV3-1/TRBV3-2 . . TGTGCCAGCAGCCAAGTTTCCGACTATGGCTACACCTTC CASSQVSDYGYTF
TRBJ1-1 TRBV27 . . TGTGCCAGCAGTTTGGGCCAGAGCCCTGAAGCTTTCTTT CASSLGQSPEAFF
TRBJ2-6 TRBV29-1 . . TGCAGCGTTAGTACCGACAGCTCTGGGGCCAACGTCCTGACTTTC CSVSTDSSGANVLTF
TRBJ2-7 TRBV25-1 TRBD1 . TGTGCCAGCAGTGAACCCAGGGGGTTAGGGAATCAGCAGTACTTC CASSEPRGLGNQQYF
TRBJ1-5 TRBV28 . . TGTGCCAGCAGTCCCCGAGCAGGTGCCAATCAGCCCCAGCATTTT CASSPRAGANQPQHF
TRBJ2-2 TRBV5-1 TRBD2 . TGCGCCAGCAGCCTAGCGGAGGATGGCGGGGAGCTGTTTTTT CASSLAEDGGELFF
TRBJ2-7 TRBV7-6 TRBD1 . TGTGCCAGCAGCCCCACAGGGGGATACGAGCAGTACTTC CASSPTGGYEQYF
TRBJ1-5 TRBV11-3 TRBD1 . TGTGCCAGCAGCACTAGGGACAGGGGGGTCGATCAGCCCCAGCATTTT CASSTRDRGVDQPQHF
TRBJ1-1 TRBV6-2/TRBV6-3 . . TGTGCCAGCAGTTATGTCGTGACGGCAGGTGGCCCTGAAGCTTTCTTT CASSYVVTAGGPEAFF
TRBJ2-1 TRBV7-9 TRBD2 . TGTGCCAGCAGCCACGACGGGGGAGGGCCCCAAAATGAGCAGTTCTTC CASSHDGGGPQNEQFF
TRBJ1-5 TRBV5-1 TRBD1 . TGCGCCAGCAGCTCCCCCGACAGGGCCGAGCCCCAGCATTTT CASSSPDRAEPQHF